This TCR beta chain is from a study of cytomegalovirus exposure and HLA in healthy donors. Amplification used 60 Vbeta primers and 13 Jbeta primers. The protocol was immunoSEQ multiplex PCR, while the TCRdb copy is restricted to in-frame clones and leaves out a portion. The profile shows over 65,000 clones, around 80% of them singletons. From germline, CDR1 is MDHEN and CDR2 SYDVKM. This CDR3 contains 12 residues. Trimming shortened V by 8 bases and J by 3 bases, and 7 bases separated the two germline ends. This clonotype was obtained from a middle-aged man in good health and CMV-seronegative. Material for sequencing was PBMCs. This chain joins TRBV28 and TRBJ2-2, with a weak D call TRBD2 (5 bases). The CDR3 bases are TGTGCCAGCTTCGGGGACACCGGGGAGCTGTTTTTT. It yields the protein CASFGDTGELFF.